By share of the sample, the clone carrying this T cell receptor beta chain is medium-sized. Samples came from patients with localized non-small cell lung adenocarcinoma. TCRdb recomputed calls from the PCR reads with MiXCR, one row per CDR3 protein. The repertoire holds thousands of distinct CDR3 sequences, with 46% as singletons. The V gene lost 7 bases and the J gene lost 0 bases, with 10 bases spanning the gap. This CDR3 region has 13 residues. CDR1 and CDR2 from the germline V gene are MNHNS and SASEGT. This entry belongs to a study of CD4 and CD8 cells across lung adenocarcinoma regions. The gene calls are TRBV6-1 and TRBJ2-7; either TRBD1 or TRBD2 may supply D (6 bases each). This TCR came from a female donor with lung adenocarcinoma. The CD4 and CD8 labels of this study may be unreliable. Sequencing was done on a sample of CD4+ T cells from the margin of a lung tumor. This CDR3 reads CASMGGSSYEQYF. The CDR3 DNA reads TGTGCCAGCATGGGGGGCAGCTCCTACGAGCAGTACTTC.